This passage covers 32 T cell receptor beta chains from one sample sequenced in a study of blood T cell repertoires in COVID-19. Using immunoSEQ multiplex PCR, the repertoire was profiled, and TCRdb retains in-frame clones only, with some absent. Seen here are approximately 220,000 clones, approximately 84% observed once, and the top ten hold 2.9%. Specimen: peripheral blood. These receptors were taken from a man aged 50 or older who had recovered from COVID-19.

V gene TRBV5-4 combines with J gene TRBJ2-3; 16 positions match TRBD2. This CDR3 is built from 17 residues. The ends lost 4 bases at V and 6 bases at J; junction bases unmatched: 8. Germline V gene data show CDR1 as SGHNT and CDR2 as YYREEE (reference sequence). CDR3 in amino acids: CASSQGLAGGPVDTQYF. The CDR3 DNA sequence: TGTGCCAGCAGCCAGGGACTAGCGGGAGGGCCAGTGGATACGCAGTATTTT.

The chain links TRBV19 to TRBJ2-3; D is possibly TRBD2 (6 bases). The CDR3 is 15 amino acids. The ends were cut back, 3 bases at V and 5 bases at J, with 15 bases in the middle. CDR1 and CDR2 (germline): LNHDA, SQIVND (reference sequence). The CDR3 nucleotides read TGTGCCAGTAGTATTCTGTCGGGAGCGGGAGATACGCAGTATTTT. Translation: CASSILSGAGDTQYF.

CDR3 sequence (DNA): TGTGCCAGCAGTTTCGGCGGGAGTATCTACGAGCAGTACTTC. Residues: CASSFGGSIYEQYF. The J gene is TRBJ2-7, the V gene TRBV28; the match to TRBD2 covers 7 bases. The CDR3 contains 14 residues. Germline V gene sequence: CDR1 MDHEN, CDR2 SYDVKM. Germline trimming cut 3 bases from V and 3 bases from J; bases unmatched to any gene: 5.

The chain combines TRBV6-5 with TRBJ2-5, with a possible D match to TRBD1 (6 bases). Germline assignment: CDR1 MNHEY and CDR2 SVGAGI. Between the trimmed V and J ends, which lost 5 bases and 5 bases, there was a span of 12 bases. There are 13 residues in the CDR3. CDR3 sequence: CASSRGTRETQYF. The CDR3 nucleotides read TGTGCCAGCAGTAGGGGGACCCGGGAGACCCAGTACTTC.

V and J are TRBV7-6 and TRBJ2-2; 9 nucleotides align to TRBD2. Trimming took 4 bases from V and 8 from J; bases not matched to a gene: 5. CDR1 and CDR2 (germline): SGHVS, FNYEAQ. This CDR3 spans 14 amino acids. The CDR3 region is CASSSLAGSGELFF. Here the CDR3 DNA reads TGTGCCAGCAGCTCTCTAGCGGGAAGTGGGGAGCTGTTTTTT.

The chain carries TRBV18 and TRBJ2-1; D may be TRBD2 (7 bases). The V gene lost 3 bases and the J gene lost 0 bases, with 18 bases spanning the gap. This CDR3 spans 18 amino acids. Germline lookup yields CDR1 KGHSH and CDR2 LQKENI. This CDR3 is CASSPAGAVVSSYNEQFF. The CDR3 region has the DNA TGTGCCAGCTCACCGGCGGGGGCCGTTGTGAGCTCCTACAATGAGCAGTTCTTC.

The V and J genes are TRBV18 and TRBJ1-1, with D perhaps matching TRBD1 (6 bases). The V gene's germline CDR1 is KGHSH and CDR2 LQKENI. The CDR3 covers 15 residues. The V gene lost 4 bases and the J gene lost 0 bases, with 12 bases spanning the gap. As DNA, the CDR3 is TGTGCCAGCTCACAAACCCCAGGGGTGAACACTGAAGCTTTCTTT. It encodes CASSQTPGVNTEAFF.

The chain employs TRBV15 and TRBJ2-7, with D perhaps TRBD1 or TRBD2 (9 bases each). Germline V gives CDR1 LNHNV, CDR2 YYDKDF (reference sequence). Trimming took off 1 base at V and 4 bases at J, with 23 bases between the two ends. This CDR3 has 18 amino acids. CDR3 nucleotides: TGTGCCACCAGCAGAGGGACAGGGGCGTCTAGCGGGGCTTACGAGCAGTACTTC. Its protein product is CATSRGTGASSGAYEQYF.

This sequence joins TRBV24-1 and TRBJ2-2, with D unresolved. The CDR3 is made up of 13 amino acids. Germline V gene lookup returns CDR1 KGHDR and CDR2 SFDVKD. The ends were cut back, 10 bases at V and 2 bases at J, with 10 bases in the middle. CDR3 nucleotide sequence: TGTGCCACTTTGGCCCCAAACACCGGGGAGCTGTTTTTT. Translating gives CATLAPNTGELFF.

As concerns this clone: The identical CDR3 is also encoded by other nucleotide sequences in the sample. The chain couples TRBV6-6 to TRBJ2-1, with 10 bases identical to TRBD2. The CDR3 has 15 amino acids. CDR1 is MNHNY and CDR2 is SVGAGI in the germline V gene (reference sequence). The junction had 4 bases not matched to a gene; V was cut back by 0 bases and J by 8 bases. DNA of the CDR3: TGTGCCAGCAGTTACTCTGCTAGCGGGAGTGATGAGCAGTTCTTC. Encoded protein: CASSYSASGSDEQFF.

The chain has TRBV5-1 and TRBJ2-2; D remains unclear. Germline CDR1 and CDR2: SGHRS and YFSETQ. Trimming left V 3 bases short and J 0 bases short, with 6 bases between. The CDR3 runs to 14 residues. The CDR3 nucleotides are TGCGCCAGCAGCTACTATTCGAACACCGGGGAGCTGTTTTTT. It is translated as CASSYYSNTGELFF.

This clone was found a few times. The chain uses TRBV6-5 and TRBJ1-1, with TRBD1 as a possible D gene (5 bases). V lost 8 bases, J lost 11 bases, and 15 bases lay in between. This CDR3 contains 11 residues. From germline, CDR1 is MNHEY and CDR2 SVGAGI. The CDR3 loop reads CASVGGAFAFF. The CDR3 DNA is TGTGCCAGCGTTGGAGGGGCCTTCGCTTTCTTT.

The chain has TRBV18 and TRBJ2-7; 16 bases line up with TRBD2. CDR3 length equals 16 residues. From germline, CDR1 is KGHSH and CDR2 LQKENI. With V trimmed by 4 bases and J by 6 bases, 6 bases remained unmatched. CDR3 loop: CASSLPGLAGGSEQYF. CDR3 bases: TGTGCCAGCTCACTGCCGGGACTAGCGGGAGGGTCCGAGCAGTACTTC.

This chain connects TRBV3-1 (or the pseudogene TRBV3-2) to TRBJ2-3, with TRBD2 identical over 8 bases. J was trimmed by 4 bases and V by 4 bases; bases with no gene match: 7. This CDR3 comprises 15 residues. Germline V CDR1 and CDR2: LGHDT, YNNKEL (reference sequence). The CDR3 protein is CASSLGRVYADTQYF. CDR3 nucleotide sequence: TGTGCCAGCAGCCTCGGGAGGGTATACGCAGATACGCAGTATTTT.

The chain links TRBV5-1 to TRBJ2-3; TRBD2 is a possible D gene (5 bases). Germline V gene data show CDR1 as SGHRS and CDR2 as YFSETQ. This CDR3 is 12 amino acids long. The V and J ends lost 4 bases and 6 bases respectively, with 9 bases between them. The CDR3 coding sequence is TGCGCCAGCAGCCGGAGGCCCGATACGCAGTATTTT. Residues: CASSRRPDTQYF.

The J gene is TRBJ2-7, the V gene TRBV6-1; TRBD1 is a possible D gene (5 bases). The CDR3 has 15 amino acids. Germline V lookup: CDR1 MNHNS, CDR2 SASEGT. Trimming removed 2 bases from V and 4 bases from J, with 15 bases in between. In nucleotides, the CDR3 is TGTGCCAGCAGTGAAAAGGTGACAGCACTATACGAGCAGTACTTC. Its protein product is CASSEKVTALYEQYF.

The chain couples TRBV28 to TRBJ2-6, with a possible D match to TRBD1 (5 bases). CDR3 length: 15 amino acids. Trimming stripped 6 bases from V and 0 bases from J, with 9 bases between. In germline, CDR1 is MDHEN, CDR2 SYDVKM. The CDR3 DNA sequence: TGTGCCAGCAGGCAGCAGGGCTCTGGGGCCAACGTCCTGACTTTC. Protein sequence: CASRQQGSGANVLTF.

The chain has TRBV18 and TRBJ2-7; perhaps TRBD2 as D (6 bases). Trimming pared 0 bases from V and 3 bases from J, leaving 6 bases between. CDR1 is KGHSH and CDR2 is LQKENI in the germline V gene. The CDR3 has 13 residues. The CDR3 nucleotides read TGTGCCAGCTCACCACCGGGAGGCTACGAGCAGTACTTC. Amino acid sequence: CASSPPGGYEQYF.

The CDR3, as DNA: TGTGCCAGCAGTTACAGGTCCATGAACACTGAAGCTTTCTTT. Encoded protein: CASSYRSMNTEAFF. This chain connects TRBV2 to TRBJ1-1; possible D gene TRBD1, 5 bases. V lost 5 bases, J lost 0 bases, and 10 bases lay in between. Germline V gene lookup returns CDR1 SNHLY and CDR2 FYNNEI. This CDR3 spans 14 amino acids.

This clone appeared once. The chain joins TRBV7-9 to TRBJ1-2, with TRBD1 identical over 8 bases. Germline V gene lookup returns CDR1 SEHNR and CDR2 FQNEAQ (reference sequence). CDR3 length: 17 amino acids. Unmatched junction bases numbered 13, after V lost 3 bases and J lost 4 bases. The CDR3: CASSFSSGQALFYGYTF. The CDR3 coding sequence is TGTGCCAGCAGCTTCTCATCGGGACAGGCTCTTTTCTATGGCTACACCTTC.

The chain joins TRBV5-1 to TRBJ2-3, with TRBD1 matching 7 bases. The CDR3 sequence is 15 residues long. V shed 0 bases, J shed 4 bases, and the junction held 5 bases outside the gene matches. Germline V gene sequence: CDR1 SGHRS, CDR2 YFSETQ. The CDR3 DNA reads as TGCGCCAGCAGCTTGGCGTTTCAGGGGGCAGATACGCAGTATTTT. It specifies CASSLAFQGADTQYF.

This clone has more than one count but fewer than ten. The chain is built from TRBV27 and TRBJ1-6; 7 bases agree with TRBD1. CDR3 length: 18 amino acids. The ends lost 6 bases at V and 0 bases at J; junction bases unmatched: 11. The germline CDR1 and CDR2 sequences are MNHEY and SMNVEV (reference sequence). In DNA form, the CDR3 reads TGTGCCAGCAGCCGACGGGACAGCTCTAGCTCCTATAATTCACCCCTCCACTTT. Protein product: CASSRRDSSSSYNSPLHF.

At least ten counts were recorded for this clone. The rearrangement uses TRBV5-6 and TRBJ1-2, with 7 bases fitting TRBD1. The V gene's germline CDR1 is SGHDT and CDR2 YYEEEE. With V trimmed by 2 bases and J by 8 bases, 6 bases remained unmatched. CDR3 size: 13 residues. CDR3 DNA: TGTGCCAGCAGCTTCGGGACAGAGGACGGCTACACCTTC. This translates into CASSFGTEDGYTF.

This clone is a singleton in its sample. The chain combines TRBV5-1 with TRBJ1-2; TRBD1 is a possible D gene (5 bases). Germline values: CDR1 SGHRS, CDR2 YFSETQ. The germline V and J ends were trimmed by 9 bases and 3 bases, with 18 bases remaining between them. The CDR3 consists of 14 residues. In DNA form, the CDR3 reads TGCGCCACTATAAAGGGCAGGGTTGACTATGGCTACACCTTC. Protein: CATIKGRVDYGYTF.

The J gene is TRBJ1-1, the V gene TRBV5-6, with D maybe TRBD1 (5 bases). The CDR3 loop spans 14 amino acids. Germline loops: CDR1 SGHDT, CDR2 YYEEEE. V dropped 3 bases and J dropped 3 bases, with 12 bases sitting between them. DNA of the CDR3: TGTGCCAGCAGCTGGGGGGTGGTGGACACTGAAGCTTTCTTT. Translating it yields CASSWGVVDTEAFF. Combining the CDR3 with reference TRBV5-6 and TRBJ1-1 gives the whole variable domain DAGVTQSPTHLIKTRGQQVTLRCSPKSGHDTVSWYQQALGQGPQFIFQYYEEEERQRGNFPDRFSGHQFPNYSSELNVNALLLGDSALYLCASSWGVVDTEAFFGQGTRLTVV.

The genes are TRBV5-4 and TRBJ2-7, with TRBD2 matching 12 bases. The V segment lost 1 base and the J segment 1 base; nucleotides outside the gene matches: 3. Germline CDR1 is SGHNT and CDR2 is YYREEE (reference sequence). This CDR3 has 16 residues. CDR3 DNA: TGTGCCAGCAGCTTGCCCGGACTAGCGGGGTCCTACGAGCAGTACTTC. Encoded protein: CASSLPGLAGSYEQYF.

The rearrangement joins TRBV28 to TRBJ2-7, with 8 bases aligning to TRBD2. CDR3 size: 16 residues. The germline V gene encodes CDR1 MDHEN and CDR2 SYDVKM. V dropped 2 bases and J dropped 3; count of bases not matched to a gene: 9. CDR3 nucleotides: TGTGCCAGCAGTTTAACGGCGGGAGGAGCAAGCTACGAGCAGTACTTC. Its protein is CASSLTAGGASYEQYF.

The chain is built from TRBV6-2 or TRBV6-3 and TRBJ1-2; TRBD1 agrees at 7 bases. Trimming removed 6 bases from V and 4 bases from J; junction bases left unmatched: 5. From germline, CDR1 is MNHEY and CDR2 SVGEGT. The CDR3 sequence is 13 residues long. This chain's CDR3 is CASSRGQFYGYTF. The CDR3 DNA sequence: TGTGCCAGCAGCCGGGGACAGTTCTATGGCTACACCTTC.

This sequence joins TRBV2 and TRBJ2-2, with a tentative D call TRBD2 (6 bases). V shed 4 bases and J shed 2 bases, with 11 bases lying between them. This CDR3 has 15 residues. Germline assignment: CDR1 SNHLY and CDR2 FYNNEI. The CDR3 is CASSVGGVNTGELFF. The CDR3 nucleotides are TGTGCCAGCAGTGTCGGAGGGGTTAACACCGGGGAGCTGTTTTTT.

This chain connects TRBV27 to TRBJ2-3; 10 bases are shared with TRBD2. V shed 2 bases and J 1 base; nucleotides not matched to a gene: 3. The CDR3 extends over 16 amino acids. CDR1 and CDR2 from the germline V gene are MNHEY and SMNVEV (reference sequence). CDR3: CASSLPSGRGTDTQYF. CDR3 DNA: TGTGCCAGCAGTTTACCTAGCGGGAGAGGCACAGATACGCAGTATTTT.

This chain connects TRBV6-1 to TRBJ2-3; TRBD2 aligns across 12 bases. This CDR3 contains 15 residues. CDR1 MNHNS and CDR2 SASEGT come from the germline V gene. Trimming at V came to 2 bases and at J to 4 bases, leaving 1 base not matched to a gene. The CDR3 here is CASSELAGGPDTQYF. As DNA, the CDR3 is TGTGCCAGCAGTGAACTAGCGGGAGGGCCAGATACGCAGTATTTT.

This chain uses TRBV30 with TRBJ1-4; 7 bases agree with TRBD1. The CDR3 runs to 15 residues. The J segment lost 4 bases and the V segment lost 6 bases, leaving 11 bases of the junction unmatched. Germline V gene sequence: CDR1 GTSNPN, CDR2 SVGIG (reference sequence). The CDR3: CACQPLGDSNEKLFF. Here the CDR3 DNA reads TGTGCCTGCCAACCTTTAGGGGACAGTAATGAAAAACTGTTTTTT.